The T cell receptor (beta chain) under discussion was sequenced for a study of human T cells and chemical hapten exposure. As for the study in general: There were weekly diphenylcyclopropenone doses to the scalp for patients throughout the roughly 24-week study.

The V end was cut by 6 bases, the J end by 10 bases, with 9 bases between. This CDR3 is 11 amino acids long. The sample holds a few counts of this clonotype. Its antigen is unidentified. Time point in this sample: pre-sensitization, week 0. Treatment of the sample: therapeutic diphenylcyclopropenone sensitization with weekly scalp DPC. Each cDNA molecule in the library carried unique molecular identifiers. From the RACE reads, TCRdb called clonotypes with MiXCR, one entry per CDR3 protein. The sample has about 250,000 distinct CDR3 sequences, roughly 7.4% seen once. The study, taken as a whole, reports: PT1 expanded TCR numbers rose with patch test score. TCRs exceeding 1 in 1000 frequency stayed unchanged with DPC sensitization.

The specimen comprised whole blood, sampled in connection with sensitization to the hapten diphenylcyclopropenone (DPC). This TCR derives from a man aged 18 to 30 with alopecia areata. Some clones in this sample may be carry-over from other donors' samples. This chain uses TRBV12-3 or TRBV12-4 with TRBJ1-4, with a tentative D call TRBD1 (5 bases). CDR3 bases: TGTGCCAGCAGCCTTACAGGAAAACTGTTTTTT. Translated, it gives CASSLTGKLFF.